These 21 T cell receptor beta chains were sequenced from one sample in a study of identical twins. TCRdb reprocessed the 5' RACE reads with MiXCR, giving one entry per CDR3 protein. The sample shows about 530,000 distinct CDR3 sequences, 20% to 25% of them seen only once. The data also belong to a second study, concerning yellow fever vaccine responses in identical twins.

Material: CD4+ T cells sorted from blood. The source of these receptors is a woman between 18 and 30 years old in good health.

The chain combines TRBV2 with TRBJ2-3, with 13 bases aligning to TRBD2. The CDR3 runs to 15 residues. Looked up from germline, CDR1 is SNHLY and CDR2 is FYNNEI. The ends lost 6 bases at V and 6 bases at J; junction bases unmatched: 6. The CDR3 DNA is TGTGCCAGCAGAGAACTAGCGGGGGGGCCGGATACGCAGTATTTT. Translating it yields CASRELAGGPDTQYF.

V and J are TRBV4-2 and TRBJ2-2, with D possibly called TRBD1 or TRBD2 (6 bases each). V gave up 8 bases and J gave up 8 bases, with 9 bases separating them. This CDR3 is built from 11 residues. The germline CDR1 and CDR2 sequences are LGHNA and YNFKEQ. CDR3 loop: CASGGTGELFF. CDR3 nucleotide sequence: TGTGCCAGCGGGGGGACAGGGGAGCTGTTTTTT.

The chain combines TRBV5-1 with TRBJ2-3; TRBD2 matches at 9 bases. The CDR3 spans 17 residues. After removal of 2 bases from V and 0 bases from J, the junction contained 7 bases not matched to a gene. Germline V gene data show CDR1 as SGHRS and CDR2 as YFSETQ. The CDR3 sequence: CASSLVLAGPSTDTQYF. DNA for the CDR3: TGCGCCAGCAGCTTAGTCCTAGCGGGACCTAGCACAGATACGCAGTATTTT.

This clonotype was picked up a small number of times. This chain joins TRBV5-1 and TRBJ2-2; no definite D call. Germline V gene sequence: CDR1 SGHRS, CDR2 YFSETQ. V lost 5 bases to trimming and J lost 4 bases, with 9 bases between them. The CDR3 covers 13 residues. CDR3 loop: CASRDPPTGELFF. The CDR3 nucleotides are TGCGCCAGCAGGGACCCACCCACCGGGGAGCTGTTTTTT.

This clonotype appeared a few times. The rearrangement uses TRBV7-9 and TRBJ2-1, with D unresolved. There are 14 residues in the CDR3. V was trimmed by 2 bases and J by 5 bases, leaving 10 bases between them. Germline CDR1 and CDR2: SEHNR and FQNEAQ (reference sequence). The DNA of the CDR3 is TGTGCCAGCAGCTTACAGAGACTCAACAATGAGCAGTTCTTC. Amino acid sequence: CASSLQRLNNEQFF. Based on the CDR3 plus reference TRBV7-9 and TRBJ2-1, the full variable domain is DTGVSQNPRHKITKRGQNVTFRCDPISEHNRLYWYRQTLGQGPEFLTYFQNEAQLEKSRLLSDRFSAERPKGSFSTLEIQRTEQGDSAMYLCASSLQRLNNEQFFGPGTRLTVL.

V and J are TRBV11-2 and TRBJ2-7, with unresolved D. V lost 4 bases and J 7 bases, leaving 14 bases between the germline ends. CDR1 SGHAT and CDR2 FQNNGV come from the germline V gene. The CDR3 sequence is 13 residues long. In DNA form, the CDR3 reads TGTGCCAGCAGCTACCCCCTATCCCGTGAGCAGTACTTC. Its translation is CASSYPLSREQYF.

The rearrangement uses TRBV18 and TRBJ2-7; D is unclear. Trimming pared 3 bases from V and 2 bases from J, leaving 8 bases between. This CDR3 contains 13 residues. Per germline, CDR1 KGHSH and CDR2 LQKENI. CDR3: CASSPSPAYEQYF. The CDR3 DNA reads TGTGCCAGCTCACCCAGTCCCGCCTACGAGCAGTACTTC.

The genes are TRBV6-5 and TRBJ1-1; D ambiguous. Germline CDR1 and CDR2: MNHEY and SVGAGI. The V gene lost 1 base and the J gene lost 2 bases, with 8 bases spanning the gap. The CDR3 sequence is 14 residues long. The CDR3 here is CASSYFGDNTEAFF. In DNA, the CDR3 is TGTGCCAGCAGTTACTTCGGGGATAACACTGAAGCTTTCTTT.

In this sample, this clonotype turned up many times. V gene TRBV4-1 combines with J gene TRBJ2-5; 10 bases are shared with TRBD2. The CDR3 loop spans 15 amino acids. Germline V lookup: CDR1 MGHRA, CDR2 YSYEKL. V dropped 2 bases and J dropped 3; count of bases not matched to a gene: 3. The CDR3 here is CASSQIAGGKETQYF. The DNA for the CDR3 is TGCGCCAGCAGCCAAATAGCGGGGGGAAAAGAGACCCAGTACTTC.

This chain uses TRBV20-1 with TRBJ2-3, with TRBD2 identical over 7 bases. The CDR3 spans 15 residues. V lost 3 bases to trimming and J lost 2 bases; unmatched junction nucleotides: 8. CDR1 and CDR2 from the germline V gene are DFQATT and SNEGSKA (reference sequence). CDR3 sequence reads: CSASPLTSDTDTQYF. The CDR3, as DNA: TGCAGTGCTAGCCCCCTCACTAGCGACACAGATACGCAGTATTTT.

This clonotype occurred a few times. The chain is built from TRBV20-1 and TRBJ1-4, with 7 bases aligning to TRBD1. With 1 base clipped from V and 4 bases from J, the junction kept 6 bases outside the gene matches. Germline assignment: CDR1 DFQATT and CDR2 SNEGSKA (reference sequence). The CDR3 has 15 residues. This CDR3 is CSARGGTVFNEKLFF. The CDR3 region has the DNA TGCAGTGCTAGAGGGGGGACAGTTTTTAATGAAAAACTGTTTTTT.

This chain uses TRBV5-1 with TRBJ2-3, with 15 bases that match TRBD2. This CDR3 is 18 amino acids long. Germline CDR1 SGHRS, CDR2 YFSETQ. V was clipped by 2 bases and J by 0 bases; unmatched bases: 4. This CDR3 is CASSFGTSGGPSTDTQYF. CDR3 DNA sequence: TGCGCCAGCAGCTTCGGGACTAGCGGGGGGCCTAGCACAGATACGCAGTATTTT.

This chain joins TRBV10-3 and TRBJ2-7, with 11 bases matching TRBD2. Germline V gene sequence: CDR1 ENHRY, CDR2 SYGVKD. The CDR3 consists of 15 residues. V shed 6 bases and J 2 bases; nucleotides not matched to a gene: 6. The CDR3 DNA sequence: TGTGCCATCAGCGTTAGCGGGAGGGGTGCCTACGAGCAGTACTTC. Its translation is CAISVSGRGAYEQYF.

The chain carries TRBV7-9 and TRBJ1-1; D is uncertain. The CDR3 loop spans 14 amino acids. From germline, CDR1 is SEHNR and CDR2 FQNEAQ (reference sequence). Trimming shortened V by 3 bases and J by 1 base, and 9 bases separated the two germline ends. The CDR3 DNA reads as TGTGCCAGCAGCTTCAAGGGCCAGAACACTGAAGCTTTCTTT. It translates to CASSFKGQNTEAFF.

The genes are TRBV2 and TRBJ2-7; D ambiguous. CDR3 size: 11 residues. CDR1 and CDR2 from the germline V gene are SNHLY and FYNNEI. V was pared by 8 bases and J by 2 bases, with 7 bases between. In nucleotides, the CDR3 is TGTGCCAGCGCCTTGACCTACGAGCAGTACTTC. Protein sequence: CASALTYEQYF.

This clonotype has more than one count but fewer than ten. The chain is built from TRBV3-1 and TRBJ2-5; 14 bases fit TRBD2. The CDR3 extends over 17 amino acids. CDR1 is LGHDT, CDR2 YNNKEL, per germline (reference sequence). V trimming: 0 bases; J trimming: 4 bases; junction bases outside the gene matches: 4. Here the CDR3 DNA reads TGTGCCAGCAGCCAAGACAAAGGACTAGCGGGAGGAGAGACCCAGTACTTC. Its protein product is CASSQDKGLAGGETQYF.

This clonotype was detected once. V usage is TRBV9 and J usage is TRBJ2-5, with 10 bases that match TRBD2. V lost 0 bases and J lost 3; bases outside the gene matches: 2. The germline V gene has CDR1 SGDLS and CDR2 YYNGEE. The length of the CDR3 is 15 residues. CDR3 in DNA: TGTGCCAGCAGCGTAGCTAGCGGGGGCAAAGAGACCCAGTACTTC. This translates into CASSVASGGKETQYF.

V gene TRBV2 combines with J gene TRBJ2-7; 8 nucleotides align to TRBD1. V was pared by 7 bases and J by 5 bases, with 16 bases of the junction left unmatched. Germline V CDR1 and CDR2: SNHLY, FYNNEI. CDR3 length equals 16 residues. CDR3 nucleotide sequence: TGTGCCAGCACTAGGGTCTTAACCAGGGGGCGTGACGAGCAGTACTTC. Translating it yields CASTRVLTRGRDEQYF. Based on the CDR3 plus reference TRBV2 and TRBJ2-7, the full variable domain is EPEVTQTPSHQVTQMGQEVILRCVPISNHLYFYWYRQILGQKVEFLVSFYNNEISEKSEIFDDQFSVERPDGSNFTLKIRSTKLEDSAMYFCASTRVLTRGRDEQYFGPGTRLTVT.

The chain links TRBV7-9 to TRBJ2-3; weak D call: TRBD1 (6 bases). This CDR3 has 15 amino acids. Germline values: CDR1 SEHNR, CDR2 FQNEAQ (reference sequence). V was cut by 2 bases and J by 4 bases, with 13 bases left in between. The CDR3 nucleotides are TGTGCCAGCAGCTTAACGATACAGGGAGCAGATACGCAGTATTTT. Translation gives CASSLTIQGADTQYF.

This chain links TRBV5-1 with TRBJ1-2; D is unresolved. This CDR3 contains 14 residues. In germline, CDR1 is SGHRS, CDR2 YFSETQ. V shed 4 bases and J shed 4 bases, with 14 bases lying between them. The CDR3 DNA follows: TGCGCCAGCAGCCCGAAGGACCTCTCCTATGGCTACACCTTC. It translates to CASSPKDLSYGYTF.

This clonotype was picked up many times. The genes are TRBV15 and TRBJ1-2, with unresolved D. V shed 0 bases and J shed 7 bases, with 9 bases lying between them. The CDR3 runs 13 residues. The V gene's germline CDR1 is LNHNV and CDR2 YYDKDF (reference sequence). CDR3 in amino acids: CATSRDPGSGYTF. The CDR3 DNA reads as TGTGCCACCAGCAGAGATCCGGGTTCTGGCTACACCTTC. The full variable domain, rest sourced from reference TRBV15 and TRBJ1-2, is DAMVIQNPRYQVTQFGKPVTLSCSQTLNHNVMYWYQQKSSQAPKLLFHYYDKDFNNEADTPDNFQSRRPNTSFCFLDIRSPGLGDTAMYLCATSRDPGSGYTFGSGTRLTVV.